The rows below give T cell receptor beta chains drawn from one sample of a study of cytomegalovirus exposure and HLA in healthy donors. The table came from immunoSEQ multiplex PCR; TCRdb's copy has only in-frame clones and leaves some out. The listing records about 110,000 clones. The sample comprised PBMCs. All receptors derive from a man between 40 and 49 years old in good health and CMV-seropositive. The CDR3 runs from the conserved cysteine through the conserved F or W. A D gene is named only where the DNA matches it firmly.

-	TRBJ2-6	TRBV5-1	CASRSSGANVLTF	TGCGCCAGCAGGAGTTCTGGGGCCAACGTCCTGACTTTC
TRBD2	TRBJ2-1	TRBV7-9	CASSLFVLAVNNEQFF	TGTGCCAGCAGCTTATTCGTCCTAGCGGTCAACAATGAGCAGTTCTTC
-	TRBJ2-6	TRBV5-1	CASSLFPTAGANVLTF	TGCGCCAGCAGCTTGTTCCCGACAGCCGGGGCCAACGTCCTGACTTTC
TRBD1	TRBJ1-4	TRBV5-8	CASSPLHRGRAEKLFF	TGTGCCAGCAGCCCCCTTCACAGGGGGCGCGCTGAAAAGCTGTTTTTT
TRBD1	TRBJ1-4	TRBV7-6	CASSSDRGMMEKLFF	TGTGCCAGCAGCTCGGACAGGGGAATGATGGAAAAACTGTTTTTT
-	TRBJ2-7	TRBV28	CASSLNPSEQYF	TGTGCCAGCAGTTTAAACCCGAGCGAGCAGTACTTC
TRBD1	TRBJ1-1	TRBV7-9	CASSFRDRGNTEAFF	TGTGCCAGCAGCTTCCGGGACAGGGGGAACACTGAAGCTTTCTTT
TRBD1	TRBJ2-7	TRBV5-6	CASSLGQGANEQYF	TGTGCCAGCAGCTTGGGACAGGGAGCCAACGAGCAGTACTTC
TRBD2	TRBJ2-4	TRBV5-4	CASRPGLENIQYF	TGTGCCAGCAGACCGGGACTAGAAAACATTCAGTACTTC
TRBD2	TRBJ2-1	TRBV14	CASSLVTSGNFYNEQFF	TGTGCCAGCAGCCTCGTAACTAGCGGGAATTTTTACAATGAGCAGTTCTTC
-	TRBJ1-4	TRBV19	CASSSTGREKLFF	TGTGCCAGTAGCTCCACCGGTCGTGAAAAACTGTTTTTT
TRBD1	TRBJ2-1	TRBV5-6	CASSTGQGKAEQFF	TGTGCCAGCAGCACAGGACAGGGTAAAGCTGAGCAGTTCTTC
-	TRBJ2-7	TRBV18	CASSPQGIYYEQYF	TGTGCCAGCTCACCTCAGGGGATTTACTACGAGCAGTACTTC
-	TRBJ1-1	TRBV28	CASSLVRGGYTEAFF	TGTGCCAGCAGTTTGGTCCGGGGAGGTTACACTGAAGCTTTCTTT
TRBD1	TRBJ1-1	TRBV19	CASSPGTGSGNTEAFF	TGTGCCAGTAGTCCCGGGACAGGGAGTGGTAACACTGAAGCTTTCTTT
-	TRBJ1-1	TRBV7-2	CASSREPRGVGTEAFF	TGTGCCAGCAGCCGCGAGCCCAGGGGAGTTGGCACTGAAGCTTTCTTT
-	TRBJ1-1	TRBV11-2	CASSFDRLEAFF	TGTGCCAGCAGCTTTGATCGACTTGAAGCTTTCTTT